The 3 T cell receptor beta chains below were found in one sample sequenced in a study of cytomegalovirus exposure and HLA in healthy donors. A multiplex PCR was run with 60 Vbeta primers and 13 Jbeta primers. Clones were read by immunoSEQ multiplex PCR, and TCRdb kept only the in-frame ones, dropping some. The top ten clones hold approximately 0.89% of a sample with 150,000 to 200,000 clones, roughly 79% of them seen once. Sequencing used PBMCs. Receptors originate from a woman in her forties or fifties in good health and CMV-seropositive.

CDR3 sequence reads: CASSFQGGSQPQHF. CDR3 bases: TGTGCCAGCAGCTTTCAGGGGGGCAGTCAGCCCCAGCATTTT. The chain is built from TRBV5-8 and TRBJ1-5, with 7 bases identical to TRBD1. The CDR3 spans 14 residues. Per the germline V gene, CDR1 is SGHTS and CDR2 is YDEGEE. Trimming took 2 bases from V and 6 from J; bases not matched to a gene: 5.

The V and J genes are TRBV6-4 and TRBJ2-7, with D maybe TRBD2 (6 bases). This CDR3 spans 15 amino acids. Germline V gene sequence: CDR1 MRHNA, CDR2 SNTAGT. V was cut by 8 bases and J by 2 bases, with 19 bases left in between. DNA of the CDR3: TGTGCCAGCCACCTGAGCGGGCAGGGCGCCTACGAGCAGTACTTC. Its translation: CASHLSGQGAYEQYF.

V usage is TRBV4-2 and J usage is TRBJ2-1, with TRBD2 matching 7 bases. From germline, CDR1 is LGHNA and CDR2 YNFKEQ. With 1 base clipped from V and 2 bases from J, the junction kept 8 bases outside the gene matches. The CDR3 sequence is 17 residues long. CDR3 protein: CASSQASQRDPYNEQFF. The CDR3 DNA is TGTGCCAGCAGCCAAGCCTCCCAGCGGGATCCCTACAATGAGCAGTTCTTC.